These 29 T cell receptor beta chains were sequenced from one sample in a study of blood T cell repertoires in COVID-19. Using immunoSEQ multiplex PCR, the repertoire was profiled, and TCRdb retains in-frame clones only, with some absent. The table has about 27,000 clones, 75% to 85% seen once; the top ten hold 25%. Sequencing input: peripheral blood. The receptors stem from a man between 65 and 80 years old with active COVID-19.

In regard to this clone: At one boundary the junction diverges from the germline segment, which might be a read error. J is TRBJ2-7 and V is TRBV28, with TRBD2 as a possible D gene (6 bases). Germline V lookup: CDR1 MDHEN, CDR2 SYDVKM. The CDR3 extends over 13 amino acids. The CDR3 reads CASSLYGGTETLF. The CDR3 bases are TGTGCCAGCAGTTTATATGGCGGGACGGAGACCTTGTTC. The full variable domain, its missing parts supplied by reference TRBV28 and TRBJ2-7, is DVKVTQSSRYLVKRTGEKVFLECVQDMDHENMFWYRQDPGLGLRLIYFSYDVKMKEKGDIPEGYSVSREKKERFSLILESASTNQTSMYLCASSLYGGTETLFGPGTRLTVT.

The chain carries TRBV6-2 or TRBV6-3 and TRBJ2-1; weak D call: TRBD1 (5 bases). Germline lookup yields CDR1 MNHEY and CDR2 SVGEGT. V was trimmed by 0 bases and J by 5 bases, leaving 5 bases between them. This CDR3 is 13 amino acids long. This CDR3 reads CASSYSGDNEQFF. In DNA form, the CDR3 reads TGTGCCAGCAGTTACTCAGGGGACAATGAGCAGTTCTTC.

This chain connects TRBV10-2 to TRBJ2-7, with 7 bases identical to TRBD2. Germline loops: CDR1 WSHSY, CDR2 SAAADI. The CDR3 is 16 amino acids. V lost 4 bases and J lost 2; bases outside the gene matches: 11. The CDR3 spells CASSGSRLAVAYEQYF. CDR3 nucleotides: TGCGCCAGCAGTGGTAGTAGGCTAGCGGTCGCCTACGAGCAGTACTTC.

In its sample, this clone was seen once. The CDR3 loop reads CASSPRTSGATDTQYF. DNA of the CDR3: TGTGCCAGCAGTCCGCGGACTAGCGGGGCTACAGATACGCAGTATTTT. The rearrangement links TRBV6-6 to TRBJ2-3; 12 bases agree with TRBD2. The junction had 6 bases not matched to a gene; V was cut back by 5 bases and J by 3 bases. This CDR3 region has 16 residues. The germline gives CDR1 MNHNY, CDR2 SVGAGI (reference sequence).

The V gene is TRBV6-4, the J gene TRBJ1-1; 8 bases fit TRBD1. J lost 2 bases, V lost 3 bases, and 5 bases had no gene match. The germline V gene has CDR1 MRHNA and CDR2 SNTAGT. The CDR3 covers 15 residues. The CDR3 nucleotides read TGTGCCAGCAGTGATAATACAGGGGGAAACACTGAAGCTTTCTTT. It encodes CASSDNTGGNTEAFF.

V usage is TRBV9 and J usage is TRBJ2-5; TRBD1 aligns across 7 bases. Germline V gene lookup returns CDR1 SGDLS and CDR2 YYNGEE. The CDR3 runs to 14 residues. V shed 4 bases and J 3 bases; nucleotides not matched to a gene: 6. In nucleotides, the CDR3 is TGTGCCAGCAGCCTGATGGGACAGAAAGAGACCCAGTACTTC. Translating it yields CASSLMGQKETQYF.

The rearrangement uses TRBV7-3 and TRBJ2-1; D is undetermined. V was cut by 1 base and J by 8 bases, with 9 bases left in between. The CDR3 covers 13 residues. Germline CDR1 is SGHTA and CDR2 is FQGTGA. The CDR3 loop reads CASSLNFGYEQFF. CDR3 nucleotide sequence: TGTGCCAGCAGCTTAAATTTTGGCTATGAGCAGTTCTTC.

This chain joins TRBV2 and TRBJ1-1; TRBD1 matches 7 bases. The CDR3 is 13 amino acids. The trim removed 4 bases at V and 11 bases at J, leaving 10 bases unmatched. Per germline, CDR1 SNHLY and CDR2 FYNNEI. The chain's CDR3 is CASSVEQGVNAFF. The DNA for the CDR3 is TGTGCCAGCAGTGTGGAGCAGGGGGTAAATGCTTTCTTT.

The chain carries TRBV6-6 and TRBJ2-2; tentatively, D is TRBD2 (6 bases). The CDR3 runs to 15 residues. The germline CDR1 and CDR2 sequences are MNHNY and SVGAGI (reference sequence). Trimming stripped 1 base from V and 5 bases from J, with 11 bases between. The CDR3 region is CASSYYTAGTGELFF. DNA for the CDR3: TGTGCCAGCAGTTACTATACGGCGGGAACCGGGGAGCTGTTTTTT.

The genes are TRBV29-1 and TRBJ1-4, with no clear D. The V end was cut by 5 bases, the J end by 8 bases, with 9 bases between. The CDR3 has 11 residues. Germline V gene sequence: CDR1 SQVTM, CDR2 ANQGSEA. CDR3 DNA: TGCAGCGTTCTAGACCCCGAAAAACTGTTTTTT. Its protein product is CSVLDPEKLFF.

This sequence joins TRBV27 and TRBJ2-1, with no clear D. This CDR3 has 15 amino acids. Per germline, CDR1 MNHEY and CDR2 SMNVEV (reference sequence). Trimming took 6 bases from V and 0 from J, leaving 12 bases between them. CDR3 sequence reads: CASSRLKSSYNEQFF. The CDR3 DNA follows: TGTGCCAGCAGCCGACTCAAGAGCTCCTACAATGAGCAGTTCTTC.

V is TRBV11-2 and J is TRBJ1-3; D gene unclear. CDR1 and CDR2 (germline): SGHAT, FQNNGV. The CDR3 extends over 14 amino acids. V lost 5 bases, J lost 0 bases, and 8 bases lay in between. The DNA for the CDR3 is TGTGCCAGCAGCCTCGGTCTCTCTGGAAACACCATATATTTT. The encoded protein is CASSLGLSGNTIYF. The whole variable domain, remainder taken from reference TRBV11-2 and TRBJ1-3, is EAGVAQSPRYKIIEKRQSVAFWCNPISGHATLYWYQQILGQGPKLLIQFQNNGVVDDSQLPKDRFSAERLKGVDSTLKIQPAKLEDSAVYLCASSLGLSGNTIYFGEGSWLTVV.

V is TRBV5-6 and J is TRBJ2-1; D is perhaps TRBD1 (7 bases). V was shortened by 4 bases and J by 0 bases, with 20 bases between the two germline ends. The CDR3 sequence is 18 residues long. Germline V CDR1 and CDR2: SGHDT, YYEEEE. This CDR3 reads CASSPPIRGVSSYNEQFF. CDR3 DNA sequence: TGTGCCAGCAGCCCCCCGATCAGGGGGGTTTCCTCCTACAATGAGCAGTTCTTC.

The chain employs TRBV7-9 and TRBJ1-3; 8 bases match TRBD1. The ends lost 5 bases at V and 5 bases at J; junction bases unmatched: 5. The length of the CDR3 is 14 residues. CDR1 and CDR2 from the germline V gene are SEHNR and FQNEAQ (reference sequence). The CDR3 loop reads CASSPDRARNTIYF. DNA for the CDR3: TGTGCCAGCAGCCCGGACAGGGCCCGAAACACCATATATTTT. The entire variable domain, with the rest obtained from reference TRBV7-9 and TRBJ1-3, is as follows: DTGVSQNPRHKITKRGQNVTFRCDPISEHNRLYWYRQTLGQGPEFLTYFQNEAQLEKSRLLSDRFSAERPKGSFSTLEIQRTEQGDSAMYLCASSPDRARNTIYFGEGSWLTVV.

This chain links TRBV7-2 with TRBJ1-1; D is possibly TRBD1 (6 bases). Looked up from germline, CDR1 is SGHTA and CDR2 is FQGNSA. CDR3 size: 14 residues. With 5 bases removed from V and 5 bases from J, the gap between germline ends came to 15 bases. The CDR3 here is CASSPTGGRTEAFF. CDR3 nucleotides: TGTGCCAGCAGCCCGACGGGGGGGCGGACTGAAGCTTTCTTT.

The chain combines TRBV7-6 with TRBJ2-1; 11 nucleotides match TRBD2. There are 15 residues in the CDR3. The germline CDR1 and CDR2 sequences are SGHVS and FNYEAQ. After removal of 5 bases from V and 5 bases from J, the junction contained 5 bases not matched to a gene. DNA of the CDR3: TGTGCCAGCAGCCGCGGGACTAGCGGTCACAATGAGCAGTTCTTC. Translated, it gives CASSRGTSGHNEQFF.

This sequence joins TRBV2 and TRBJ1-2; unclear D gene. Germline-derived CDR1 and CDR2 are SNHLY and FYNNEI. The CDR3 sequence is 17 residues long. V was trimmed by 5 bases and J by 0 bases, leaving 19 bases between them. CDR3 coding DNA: TGTGCCAGCAGTAGACGGGATTTATTTGTAGCTAACTATGGCTACACCTTC. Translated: CASSRRDLFVANYGYTF.

The chain's CDR3 is CASSLTAGAGETQYF. CDR3 nucleotides: TGTGCCAGCAGTCTAACCGCGGGGGCGGGAGAGACCCAGTACTTC. The chain carries TRBV11-2 and TRBJ2-5, with D maybe TRBD2 (7 bases). This CDR3 has 15 residues. CDR1 SGHAT and CDR2 FQNNGV come from the germline V gene. Trimming removed 6 bases from V and 4 bases from J, with 18 bases in between.

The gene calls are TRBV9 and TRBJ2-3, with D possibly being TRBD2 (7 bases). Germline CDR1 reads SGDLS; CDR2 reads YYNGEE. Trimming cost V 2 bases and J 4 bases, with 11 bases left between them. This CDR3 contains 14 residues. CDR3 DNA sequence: TGTGCCAGCAGCGTTGGGGGGGGGCCAGATACGCAGTATTTT. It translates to CASSVGGGPDTQYF.

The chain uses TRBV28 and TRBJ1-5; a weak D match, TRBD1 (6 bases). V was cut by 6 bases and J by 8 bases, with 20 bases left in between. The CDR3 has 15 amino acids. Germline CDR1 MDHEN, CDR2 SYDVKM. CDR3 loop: CASSLRSGAIEPQHF. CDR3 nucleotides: TGTGCCAGCAGCTTAAGGTCAGGGGCGATAGAGCCCCAGCATTTT.

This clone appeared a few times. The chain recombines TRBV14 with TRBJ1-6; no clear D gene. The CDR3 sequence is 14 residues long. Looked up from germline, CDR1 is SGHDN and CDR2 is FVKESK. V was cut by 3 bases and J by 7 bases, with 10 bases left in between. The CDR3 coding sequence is TGTGCCAGCAGCCAGGAGTTTCGGAATTCACCCCTCCACTTT. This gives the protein CASSQEFRNSPLHF.

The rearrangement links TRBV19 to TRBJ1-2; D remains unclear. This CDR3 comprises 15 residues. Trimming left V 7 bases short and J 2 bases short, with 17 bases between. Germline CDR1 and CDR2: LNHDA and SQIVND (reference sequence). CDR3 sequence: CASIDNGNRNYGYTF. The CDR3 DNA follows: TGTGCCAGTATAGACAATGGAAATCGGAACTATGGCTACACCTTC. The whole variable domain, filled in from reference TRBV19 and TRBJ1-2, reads DGGITQSPKYLFRKEGQNVTLSCEQNLNHDAMYWYRQDPGQGLRLIYYSQIVNDFQKGDIAEGYSVSREKKESFPLTVTSAQKNPTAFYLCASIDNGNRNYGYTFGSGTRLTVV.

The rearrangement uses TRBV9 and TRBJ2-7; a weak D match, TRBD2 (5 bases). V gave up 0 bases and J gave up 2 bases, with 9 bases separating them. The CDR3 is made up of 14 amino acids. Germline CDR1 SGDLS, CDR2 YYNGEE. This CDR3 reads CASSVEREPYEQYF. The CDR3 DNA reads TGTGCCAGCAGCGTAGAACGGGAACCCTACGAGCAGTACTTC.

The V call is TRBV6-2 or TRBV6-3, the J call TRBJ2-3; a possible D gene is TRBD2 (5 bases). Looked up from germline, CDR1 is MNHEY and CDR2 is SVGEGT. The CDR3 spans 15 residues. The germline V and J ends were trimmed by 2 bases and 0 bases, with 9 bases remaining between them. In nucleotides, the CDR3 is TGTGCCAGCAGTTACGAGCGGACTAGCACAGATACGCAGTATTTT. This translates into CASSYERTSTDTQYF.

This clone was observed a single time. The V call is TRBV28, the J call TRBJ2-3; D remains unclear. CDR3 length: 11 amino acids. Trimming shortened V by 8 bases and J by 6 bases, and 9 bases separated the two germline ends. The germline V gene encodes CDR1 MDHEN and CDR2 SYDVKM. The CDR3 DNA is TGTGCCAGCGGCCAGTTGGATACGCAGTATTTT. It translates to CASGQLDTQYF.

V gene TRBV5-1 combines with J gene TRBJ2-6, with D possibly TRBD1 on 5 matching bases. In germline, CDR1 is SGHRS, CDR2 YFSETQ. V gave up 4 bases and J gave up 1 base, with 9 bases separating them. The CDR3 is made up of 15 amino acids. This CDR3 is CASSLQESGANVLTF. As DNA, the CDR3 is TGCGCCAGCAGCCTACAGGAATCTGGGGCCAACGTCCTGACTTTC.

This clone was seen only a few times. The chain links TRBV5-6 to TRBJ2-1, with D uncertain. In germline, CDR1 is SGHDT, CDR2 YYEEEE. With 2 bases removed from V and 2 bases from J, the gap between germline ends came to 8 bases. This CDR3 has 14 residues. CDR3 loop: CASSLPGPYNEQFF. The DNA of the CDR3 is TGTGCCAGCAGCTTACCTGGGCCCTACAATGAGCAGTTCTTC.

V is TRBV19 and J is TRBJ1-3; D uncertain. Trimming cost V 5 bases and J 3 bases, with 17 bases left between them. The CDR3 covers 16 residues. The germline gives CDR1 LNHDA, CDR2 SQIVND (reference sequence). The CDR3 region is CASSGGNLAFGNTIYF. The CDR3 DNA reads TGTGCCAGTAGTGGCGGTAATCTTGCCTTTGGAAACACCATATATTTT. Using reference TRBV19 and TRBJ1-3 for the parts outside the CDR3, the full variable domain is DGGITQSPKYLFRKEGQNVTLSCEQNLNHDAMYWYRQDPGQGLRLIYYSQIVNDFQKGDIAEGYSVSREKKESFPLTVTSAQKNPTAFYLCASSGGNLAFGNTIYFGEGSWLTVV.

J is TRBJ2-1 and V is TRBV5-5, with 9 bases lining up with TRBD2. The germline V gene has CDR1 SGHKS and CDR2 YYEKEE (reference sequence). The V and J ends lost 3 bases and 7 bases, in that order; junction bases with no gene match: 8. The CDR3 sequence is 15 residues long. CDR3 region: CASSSLAGSQNEQFF. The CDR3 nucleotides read TGTGCCAGCAGCTCCCTAGCGGGGTCCCAGAATGAGCAGTTCTTC.